This TCR beta chain was recovered during a study of T cell responses to AZD1222 COVID-19 vaccine. Study overall: The study pooled second doses at about 4 or about 12 weeks. Study-level results: Seropositive at baseline were only a handful of AZD1222 recipients. The study sampled repertoires only after the peak T cell response. Most donors were white British, females outnumbered males, and clonal diversity was possibly underestimated.

In its sample, this clone was seen a few times. Its antigen is undetermined. There are 14 residues in the CDR3. V lost 7 bases and J lost 6; bases outside the gene matches: 9. Per the germline V gene, CDR1 is LNHDA and CDR2 is SQIVND (reference sequence). Libraries were prepared by immunoSEQ multiplex PCR; TCRdb keeps only in-frame clonotypes and omits some of them. This sample has some 130,000 clones, with approximately 90% found just once. V is TRBV19 and J is TRBJ2-1; 7 nucleotides agree with TRBD2. Here the sequenced sample was peripheral blood, taken on day 0 of AZD1222 vaccination. The receptor comes from an adult in good health. The CDR3 spells CASMARAGVNEQFF. As DNA, the CDR3 is TGTGCCAGTATGGCCCGGGCGGGGGTCAATGAGCAGTTCTTC.